This TCR beta chain was found in a study of patients and donors after allogeneic stem cell transplantation. TCRdb called the RT-PCR reads again in MiXCR, with one record for every CDR3 protein. The data show 70,000 to 100,000 distinct CDR3 sequences, roughly 5.2% seen once. Between the trimmed V and J ends, which lost 5 bases and 3 bases, there was a span of 14 bases. Germline CDR1 and CDR2: DFQATT and SNEGSKA (reference sequence). CDR3 length equals 14 residues. Material for sequencing was blood, either unsorted or a sorted T cell fraction (not recorded which). This sequence joins TRBV20-1 and TRBJ2-1; D is perhaps TRBD1 or TRBD2 (5 bases each). The clonotype was recovered from a human donor who was either an allogeneic HSCT recipient or a stem cell or donor lymphocyte infusion donor (not recorded which). It is not recorded whose cells these are; they may come from a transplant donor. The DNA of the CDR3 is TGCAGTGCTGGGAACCCTGGGGGCTACAATGAGCAGTTCTTC. It codes for CSAGNPGGYNEQFF.